Sequencing of this TCR beta chain was carried out in a study of T cell changes during pregnancy in multiple sclerosis. This CDR3 is built from 12 residues. Per germline, CDR1 GTSNPN and CDR2 SVGIG (reference sequence). Trimming took 8 bases from V and 4 from J; bases not matched to a gene: 3. Clones were read by immunoSEQ multiplex PCR, and TCRdb kept only the in-frame ones, dropping some. This sample has 32,000 or so clones, with approximately 90% found just once. The chain links TRBV30 to TRBJ2-7; 12 bases line up with TRBD2. This TCR derives from a female donor with multiple sclerosis, enrolled in a pregnancy study. The sequencing here drew on CD4+ T cells from peripheral blood mononuclear cells, taken in the second trimester of pregnancy. CDR3 amino acids: CAGGLAGYEQYF. CDR3 nucleotides: TGTGCCGGGGGACTAGCGGGTTACGAGCAGTACTTC.